What follows describes a single T cell receptor (beta chain). Germline V lookup: CDR1 LNHDA, CDR2 SQIVND (reference sequence). The CDR3 loop spans 13 amino acids. V shed 8 bases and J shed 2 bases, with 10 bases lying between them. TCRdb independently ran MiXCR on the 5' RACE reads; one entry per CDR3 protein. The sample has roughly 540,000 distinct CDR3 sequences; 22% are singletons. This record belongs to a study of identical twins. Only healthy Caucasians were enrolled as donors. In addition, the sample was reused for a study of T cells expressing NK-cell markers. As that report states: According to the study, TCR beta repertoires originated from sorted CD3+CD56+NKG2C+, CD3+CD56+NKG2C- and CD3+CD56-NKG2C+ T cells.

The source is a woman under 30 in good health. This sequence joins TRBV19 and TRBJ1-5; D gene uncertain. The sequenced sample was CD4+ T cells sorted from blood. CDR3 loop: CASALSGNQPQHF. In DNA form, the CDR3 reads TGTGCCAGTGCCCTTTCGGGCAATCAGCCCCAGCATTTT.